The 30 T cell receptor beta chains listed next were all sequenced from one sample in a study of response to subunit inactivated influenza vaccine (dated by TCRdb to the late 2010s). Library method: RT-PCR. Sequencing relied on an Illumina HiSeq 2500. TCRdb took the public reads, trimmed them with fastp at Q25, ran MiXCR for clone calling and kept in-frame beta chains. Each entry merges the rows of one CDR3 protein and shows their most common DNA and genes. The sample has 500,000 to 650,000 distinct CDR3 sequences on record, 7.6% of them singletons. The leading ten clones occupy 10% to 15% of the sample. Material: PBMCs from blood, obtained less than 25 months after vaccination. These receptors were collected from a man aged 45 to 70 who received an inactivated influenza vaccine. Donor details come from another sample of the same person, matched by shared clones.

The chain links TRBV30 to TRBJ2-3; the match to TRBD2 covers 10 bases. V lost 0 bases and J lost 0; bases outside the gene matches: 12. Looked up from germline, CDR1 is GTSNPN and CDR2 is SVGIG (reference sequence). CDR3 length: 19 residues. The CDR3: CAWSVASGGYGLSTDTQYF. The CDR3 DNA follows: TGTGCCTGGAGTGTAGCTAGCGGGGGATACGGACTAAGCACAGATACGCAGTATTTT.

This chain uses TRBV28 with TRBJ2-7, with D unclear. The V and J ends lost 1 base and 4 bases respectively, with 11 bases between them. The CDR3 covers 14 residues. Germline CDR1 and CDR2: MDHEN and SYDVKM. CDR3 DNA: TGTGCCAGCAGTTTATCCCACGGTGGGTACGAGCAGTACTTC. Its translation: CASSLSHGGYEQYF.

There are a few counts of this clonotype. Here the CDR3 DNA reads TGTGCCAGCAGTGTCGGAGTTTTTGACGAGCAGTTCTTC. Its protein is CASSVGVFDEQFF. This chain connects TRBV6-1 to TRBJ2-1; D uncertain. Looked up from germline, CDR1 is MNHNS and CDR2 is SASEGT. V was shortened by 4 bases and J by 10 bases, with 14 bases between the two germline ends. CDR3 size: 13 residues.

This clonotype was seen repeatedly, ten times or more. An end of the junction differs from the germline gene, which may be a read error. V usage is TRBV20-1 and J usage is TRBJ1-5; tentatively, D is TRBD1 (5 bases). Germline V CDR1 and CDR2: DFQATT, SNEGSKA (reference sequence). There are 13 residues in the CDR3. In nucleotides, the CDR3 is TGCAGTGCTAGAGATCTGTGGGGGTCCCAAACGAATTTT. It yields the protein CSARDLWGSQTNF.

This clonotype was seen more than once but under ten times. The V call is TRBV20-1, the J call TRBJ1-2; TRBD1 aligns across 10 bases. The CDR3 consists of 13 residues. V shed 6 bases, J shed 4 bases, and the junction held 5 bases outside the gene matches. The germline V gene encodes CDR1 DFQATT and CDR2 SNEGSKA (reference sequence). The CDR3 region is CSAGTGASYGYTF. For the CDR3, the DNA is TGCAGTGCAGGGACAGGGGCCAGCTATGGCTACACCTTC.

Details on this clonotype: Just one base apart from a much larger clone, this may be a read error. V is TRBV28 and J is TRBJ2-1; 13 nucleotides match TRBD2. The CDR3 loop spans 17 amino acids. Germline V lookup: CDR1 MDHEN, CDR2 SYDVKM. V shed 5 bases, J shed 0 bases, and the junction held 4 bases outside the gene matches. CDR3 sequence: CASSITSGRASYNEQFF. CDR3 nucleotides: TGTGCCAGCAGTATTACTAGCGGGAGGGCCTCCTACAATGAGCAGTTCTTC. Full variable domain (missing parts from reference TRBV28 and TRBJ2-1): DVKVTQSSRYLVKRTGEKVFLECVQDMDHENMFWYRQDPGLGLRLIYFSYDVKMKEKGDIPEGYSVSREKKERFSLILESASTNQTSMYLCASSITSGRASYNEQFFGPGTRLTVL.

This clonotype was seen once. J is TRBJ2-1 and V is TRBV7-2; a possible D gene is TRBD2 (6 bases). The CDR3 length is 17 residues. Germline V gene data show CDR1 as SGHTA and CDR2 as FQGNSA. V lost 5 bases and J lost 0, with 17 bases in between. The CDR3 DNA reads TGTGCCAGCAGCCGGCGCAGCGGGTCGAGCTCCTACAATGAGCAGTTCTTC. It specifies CASSRRSGSSSYNEQFF. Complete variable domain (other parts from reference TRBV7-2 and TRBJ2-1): GAGVSQSPSNKVTEKGKDVELRCDPISGHTALYWYRQSLGQGLEFLIYFQGNSAPDKSGLPSDRFSAERTGGSVSTLTIQRTQQEDSAVYLCASSRRSGSSSYNEQFFGPGTRLTVL.

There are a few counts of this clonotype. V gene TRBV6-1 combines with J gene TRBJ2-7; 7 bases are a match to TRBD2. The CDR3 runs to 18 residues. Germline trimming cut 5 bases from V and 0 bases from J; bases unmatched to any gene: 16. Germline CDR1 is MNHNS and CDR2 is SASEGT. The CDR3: CASSRTLGNSGGSYEQYF. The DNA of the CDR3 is TGTGCCAGCAGTCGTACCCTGGGCAATTCGGGGGGCTCCTACGAGCAGTACTTC.

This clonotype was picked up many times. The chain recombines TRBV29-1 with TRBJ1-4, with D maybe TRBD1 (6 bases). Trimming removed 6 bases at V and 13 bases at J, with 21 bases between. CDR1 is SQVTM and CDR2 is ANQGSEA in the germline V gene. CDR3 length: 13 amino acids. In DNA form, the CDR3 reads TGCAGCGTCCTCCGGGACCTTGGGGGCGGACTGTTTTTT. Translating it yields CSVLRDLGGGLFF.

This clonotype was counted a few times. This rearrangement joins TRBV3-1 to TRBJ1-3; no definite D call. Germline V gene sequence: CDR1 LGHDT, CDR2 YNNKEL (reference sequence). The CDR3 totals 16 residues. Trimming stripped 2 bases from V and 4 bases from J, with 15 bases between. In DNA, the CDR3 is TGTGCCAGCAGCCAACTTCCCCCGGGGAGGGGAAACACCATATATTTT. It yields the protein CASSQLPPGRGNTIYF.

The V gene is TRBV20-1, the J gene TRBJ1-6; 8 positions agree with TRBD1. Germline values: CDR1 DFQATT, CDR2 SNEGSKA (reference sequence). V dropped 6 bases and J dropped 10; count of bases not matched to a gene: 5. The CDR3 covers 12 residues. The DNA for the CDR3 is TGCAGTGCAACAGGGGGGGACTCACCCCTCCACTTT. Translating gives CSATGGDSPLHF.

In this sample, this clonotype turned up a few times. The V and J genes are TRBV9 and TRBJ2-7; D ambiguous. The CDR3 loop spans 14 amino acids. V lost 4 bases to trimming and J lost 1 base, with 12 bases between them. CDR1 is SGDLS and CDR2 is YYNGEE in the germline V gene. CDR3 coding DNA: TGTGCCAGCAGCCCCAGTAGTAGATCCTACGAGCAGTACTTC. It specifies CASSPSSRSYEQYF. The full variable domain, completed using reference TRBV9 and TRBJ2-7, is DSGVTQTPKHLITATGQRVTLRCSPRSGDLSVYWYQQSLDQGLQFLIQYYNGEERAKGNILERFSAQQFPDLHSELNLSSLELGDSALYFCASSPSSRSYEQYFGPGTRLTVT.

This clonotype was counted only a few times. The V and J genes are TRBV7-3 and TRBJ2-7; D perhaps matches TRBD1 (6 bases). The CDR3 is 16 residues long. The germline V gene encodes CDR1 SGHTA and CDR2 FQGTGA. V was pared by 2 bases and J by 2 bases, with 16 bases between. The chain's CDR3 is CASSLVSAGVPYEQYF. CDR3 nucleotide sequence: TGTGCCAGCAGCTTAGTATCGGCAGGGGTCCCCTACGAGCAGTACTTC.

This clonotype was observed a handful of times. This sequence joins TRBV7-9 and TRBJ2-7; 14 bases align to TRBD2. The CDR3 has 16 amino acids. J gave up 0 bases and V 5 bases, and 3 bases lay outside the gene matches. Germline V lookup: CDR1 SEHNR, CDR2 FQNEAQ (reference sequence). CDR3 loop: CASSPTSGRGSYEQYF. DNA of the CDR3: TGTGCCAGCAGCCCGACTAGCGGGAGGGGCTCCTACGAGCAGTACTTC.

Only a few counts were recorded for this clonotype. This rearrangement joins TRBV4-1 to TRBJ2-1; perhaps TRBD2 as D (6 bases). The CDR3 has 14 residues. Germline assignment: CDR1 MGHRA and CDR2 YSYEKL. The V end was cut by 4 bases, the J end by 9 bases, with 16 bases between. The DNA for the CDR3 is TGCGCCAGCAGCCGGCCCGGAGGGCCTCCTGAGCAGTTCTTC. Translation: CASSRPGGPPEQFF.

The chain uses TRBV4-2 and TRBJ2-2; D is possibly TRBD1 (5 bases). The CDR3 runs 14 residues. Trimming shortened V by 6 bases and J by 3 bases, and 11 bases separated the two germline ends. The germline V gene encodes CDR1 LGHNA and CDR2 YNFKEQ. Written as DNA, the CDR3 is TGTGCCAGCAGGGGGCAATTGTACACCGGGGAGCTGTTTTTT. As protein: CASRGQLYTGELFF.

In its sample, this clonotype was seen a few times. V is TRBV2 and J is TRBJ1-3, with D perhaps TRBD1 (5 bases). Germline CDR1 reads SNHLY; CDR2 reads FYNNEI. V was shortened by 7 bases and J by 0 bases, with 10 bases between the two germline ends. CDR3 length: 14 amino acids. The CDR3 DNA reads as TGTGCCAGCATTGGGGGACTCTCTGGAAACACCATATATTTT. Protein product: CASIGGLSGNTIYF.

As DNA, the CDR3 is TGTGCCACCGTTAGGGGTAGCGGGCGGGCAGATACGCAGTATTTT. It translates to CATVRGSGRADTQYF. The V call is TRBV10-3, the J call TRBJ2-3; TRBD2 matches at 7 bases. V dropped 10 bases and J dropped 4; count of bases not matched to a gene: 14. The CDR3 runs 15 residues. The V gene's germline CDR1 is ENHRY and CDR2 SYGVKD.

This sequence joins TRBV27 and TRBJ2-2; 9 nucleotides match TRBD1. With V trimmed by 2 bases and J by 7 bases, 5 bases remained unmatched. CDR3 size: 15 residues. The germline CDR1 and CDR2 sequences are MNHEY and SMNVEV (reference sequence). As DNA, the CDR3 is TGTGCCAGCAGTTTAAGGGGACAGGGTGGCGGGGAGCTGTTTTTT. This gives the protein CASSLRGQGGGELFF.

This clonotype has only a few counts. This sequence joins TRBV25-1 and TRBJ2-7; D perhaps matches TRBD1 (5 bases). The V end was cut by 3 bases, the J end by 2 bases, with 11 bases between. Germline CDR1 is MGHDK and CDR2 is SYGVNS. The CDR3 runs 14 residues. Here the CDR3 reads CASSEVGRAYEQYF. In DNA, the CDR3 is TGTGCCAGCAGTGAGGTCGGCAGGGCCTACGAGCAGTACTTC.

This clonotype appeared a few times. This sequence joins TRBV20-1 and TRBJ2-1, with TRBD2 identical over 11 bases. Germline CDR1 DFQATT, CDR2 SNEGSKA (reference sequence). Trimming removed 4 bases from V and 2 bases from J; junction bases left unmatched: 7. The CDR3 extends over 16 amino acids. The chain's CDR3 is CSATNPGLAAYNEQFF. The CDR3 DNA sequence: TGCAGTGCTACTAACCCGGGACTAGCGGCCTACAATGAGCAGTTCTTC.

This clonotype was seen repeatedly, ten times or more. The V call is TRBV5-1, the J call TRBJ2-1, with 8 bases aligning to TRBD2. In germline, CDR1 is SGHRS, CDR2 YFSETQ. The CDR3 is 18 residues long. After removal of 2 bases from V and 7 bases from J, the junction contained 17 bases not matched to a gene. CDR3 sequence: CASSFNLPGSSGRNEQFF. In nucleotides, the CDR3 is TGCGCCAGCAGCTTTAATCTACCCGGAAGCAGCGGGAGAAATGAGCAGTTCTTC.

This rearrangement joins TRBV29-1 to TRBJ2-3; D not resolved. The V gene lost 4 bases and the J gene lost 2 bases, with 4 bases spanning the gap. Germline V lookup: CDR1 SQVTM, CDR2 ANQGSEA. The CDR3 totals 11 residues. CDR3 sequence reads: CSVGPTDTQYF. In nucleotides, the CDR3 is TGCAGCGTTGGACCCACAGATACGCAGTATTTT.

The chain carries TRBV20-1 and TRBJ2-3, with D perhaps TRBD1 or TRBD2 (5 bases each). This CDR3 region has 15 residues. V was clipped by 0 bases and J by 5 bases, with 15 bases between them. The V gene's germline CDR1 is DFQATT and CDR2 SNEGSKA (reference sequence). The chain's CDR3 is CSARDQAGDQDTQYF. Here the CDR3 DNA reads TGCAGTGCTAGAGATCAGGCCGGGGACCAAGATACGCAGTATTTT.

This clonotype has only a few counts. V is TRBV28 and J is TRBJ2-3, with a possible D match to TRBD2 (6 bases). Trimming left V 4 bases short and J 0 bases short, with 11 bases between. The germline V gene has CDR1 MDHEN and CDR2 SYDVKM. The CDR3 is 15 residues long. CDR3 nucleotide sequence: TGTGCCAGCAGTTCGTCGGGACTTAGCACAGATACGCAGTATTTT. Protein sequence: CASSSSGLSTDTQYF.

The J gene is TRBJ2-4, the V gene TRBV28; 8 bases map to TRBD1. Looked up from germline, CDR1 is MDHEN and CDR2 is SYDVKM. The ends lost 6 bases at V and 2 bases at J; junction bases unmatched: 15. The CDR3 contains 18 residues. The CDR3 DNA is TGTGCCAGCAGCCTTGACAGGGGAGACCTACACACCAAAAACATTCAGTACTTC. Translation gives CASSLDRGDLHTKNIQYF.

The CDR3 DNA is TGTGCCAGCAGCGTAGGGCCCAGCGGGACTTACGAGCAGTACTTC. Translation gives CASSVGPSGTYEQYF. The J gene is TRBJ2-7, the V gene TRBV9; 7 bases are shared with TRBD2. The J segment lost 4 bases and the V segment lost 0 bases, leaving 7 bases of the junction unmatched. The CDR3 is 15 residues long. Germline assignment: CDR1 SGDLS and CDR2 YYNGEE.

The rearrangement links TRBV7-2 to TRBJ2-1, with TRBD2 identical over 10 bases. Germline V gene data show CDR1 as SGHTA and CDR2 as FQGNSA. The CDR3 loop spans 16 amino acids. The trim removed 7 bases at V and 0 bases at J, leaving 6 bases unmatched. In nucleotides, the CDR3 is TGTGCCAGCAAGAGGGCTAGCGGGAGCTCCTACAATGAGCAGTTCTTC. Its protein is CASKRASGSSYNEQFF. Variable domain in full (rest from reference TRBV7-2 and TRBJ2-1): GAGVSQSPSNKVTEKGKDVELRCDPISGHTALYWYRQSLGQGLEFLIYFQGNSAPDKSGLPSDRFSAERTGGSVSTLTIQRTQQEDSAVYLCASKRASGSSYNEQFFGPGTRLTVL.

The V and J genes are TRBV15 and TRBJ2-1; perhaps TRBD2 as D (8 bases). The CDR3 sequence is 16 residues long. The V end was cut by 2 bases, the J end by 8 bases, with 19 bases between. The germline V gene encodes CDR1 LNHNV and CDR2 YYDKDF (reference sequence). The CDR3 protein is CATSRLGGAGGDEQFF. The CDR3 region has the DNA TGTGCCACCAGCAGATTAGGGGGCGCGGGGGGTGATGAGCAGTTCTTC.

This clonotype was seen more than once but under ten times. The CDR3, as DNA: TGCAGTGCTAGAGATCCCGAGTTAGAGCAGAAGAGCTCCTATAATTCACCCCTCCACTTT. Its translation is CSARDPELEQKSSYNSPLHF. The chain has TRBV20-1 and TRBJ1-6; D is uncertain. CDR1 is DFQATT and CDR2 is SNEGSKA in the germline V gene (reference sequence). V dropped 0 bases and J dropped 0 bases, with 21 bases sitting between them. CDR3 size: 20 residues.